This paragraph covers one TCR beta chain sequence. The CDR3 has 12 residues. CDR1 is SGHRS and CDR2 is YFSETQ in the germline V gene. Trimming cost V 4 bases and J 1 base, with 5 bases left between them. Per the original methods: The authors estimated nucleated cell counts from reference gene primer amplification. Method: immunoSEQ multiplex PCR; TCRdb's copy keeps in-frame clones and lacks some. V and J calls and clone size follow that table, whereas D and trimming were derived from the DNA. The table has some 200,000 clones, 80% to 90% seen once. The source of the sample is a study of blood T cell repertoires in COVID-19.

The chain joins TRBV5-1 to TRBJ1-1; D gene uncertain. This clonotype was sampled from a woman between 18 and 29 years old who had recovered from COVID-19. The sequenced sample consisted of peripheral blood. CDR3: CASSNRNTEAFF. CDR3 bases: TGCGCCAGCAGCAACAGGAACACTGAAGCTTTCTTT.